These T cell receptor beta chains were read from a single sample in a study of cytomegalovirus exposure and HLA in healthy donors. Profiling relied on immunoSEQ multiplex PCR, and the TCRdb table lists in-frame clones only, not all of them. The sample has some 170,000 clones, approximately 72% seen once; the top ten hold about 2.5%. Sequencing used PBMCs. These TCRs come from a human donor in good health. Each CDR3 is given with its conserved first and last residue. The order of the fields is J gene, clone size, D gene, V gene, CDR3 protein, CDR3 DNA. A D gene is named only where the DNA matches it firmly. Size is stated for part of the rows, as once, few or many counts, or as a class when the clone is expanded.

j_call: TRBJ1-6
clone_size: NA
d_call: NA
v_call: TRBV6-6
cdr3_aa: CASSYAAYNSPLHF
cdr3_nt: TGTGCCAGCAGTTACGCAGCCTATAATTCACCCCTCCACTTT

j_call: TRBJ2-7
clone_size: NA
d_call: TRBD1
v_call: TRBV27
cdr3_aa: CASSRLDRDYEQYF
cdr3_nt: TGTGCCAGCAGTCGGCTGGACAGGGACTACGAGCAGTACTTC

j_call: TRBJ2-7
clone_size: NA
d_call: TRBD2
v_call: TRBV7-9
cdr3_aa: CASSLEGRGEQYF
cdr3_nt: TGTGCCAGCAGCTTAGAGGGGAGGGGCGAGCAGTACTTC

j_call: TRBJ1-5
clone_size: NA
d_call: TRBD1
v_call: TRBV19
cdr3_aa: CASSIERRIMNRGKSQQPQHF
cdr3_nt: TGTGCCAGTAGTATAGAACGACGAATTATGAACAGGGGCAAGTCTCAGCAGCCCCAGCATTTT

j_call: TRBJ2-7
clone_size: few
d_call: TRBD2
v_call: TRBV12-5
cdr3_aa: CASGLEGLDYEQYF
cdr3_nt: TGTGCTAGTGGTTTGGAAGGACTAGACTACGAGCAGTACTTC

j_call: TRBJ1-1
clone_size: NA
d_call: NA
v_call: TRBV11-2
cdr3_aa: CASSLDGAGNTEAFF
cdr3_nt: TGTGCCAGCAGCTTAGATGGGGCGGGAAACACTGAAGCTTTCTTT

j_call: TRBJ1-1
clone_size: NA
d_call: NA
v_call: TRBV6-5
cdr3_aa: CASSYVGGDEAFF
cdr3_nt: TGTGCCAGCAGTTACGTAGGAGGGGACGAGGCTTTCTTT

j_call: TRBJ2-1
clone_size: NA
d_call: TRBD2
v_call: TRBV2
cdr3_aa: CASRAPSGGANEQFF
cdr3_nt: TGTGCCAGCAGAGCTCCTAGCGGGGGGGCTAATGAGCAGTTCTTC

j_call: TRBJ2-7
clone_size: NA
d_call: NA
v_call: TRBV11-2
cdr3_aa: CASSYPNYEQYF
cdr3_nt: TGTGCCAGCAGCTATCCTAACTACGAGCAGTACTTC

j_call: TRBJ1-2
clone_size: NA
d_call: NA
v_call: TRBV7-9
cdr3_aa: CASSLGQASYGYTF
cdr3_nt: TGTGCCAGCAGCTTAGGGCAGGCGAGCTATGGCTACACCTTC

j_call: TRBJ2-5
clone_size: NA
d_call: TRBD2
v_call: TRBV11-2
cdr3_aa: CASSLDGWVAGESKETQYF
cdr3_nt: TGTGCCAGCAGCTTAGATGGGTGGGTAGCGGGGGAGAGCAAAGAGACCCAGTACTTC

j_call: TRBJ1-1
clone_size: NA
d_call: TRBD1
v_call: TRBV5-1
cdr3_aa: CASSTRTGKNTEAFF
cdr3_nt: TGCGCCAGCAGCACCCGGACAGGAAAGAACACTGAAGCTTTCTTT

j_call: TRBJ1-4
clone_size: NA
d_call: NA
v_call: TRBV7-2
cdr3_aa: CASSRTINEKLFF
cdr3_nt: TGTGCCAGCAGCCGAACAATTAATGAAAAACTGTTTTTT

j_call: TRBJ2-3
clone_size: NA
d_call: NA
v_call: TRBV11-1
cdr3_aa: CASSPTLADTQYF
cdr3_nt: TGTGCCAGCAGCCCTACCCTAGCAGATACGCAGTATTTT

j_call: TRBJ2-5
clone_size: NA
d_call: TRBD2
v_call: TRBV4-1
cdr3_aa: CASSRFGGTFQETQYF
cdr3_nt: TGCGCCAGCAGCCGCTTCGGGGGGACTTTCCAAGAGACCCAGTACTTC

j_call: TRBJ2-1
clone_size: NA
d_call: NA
v_call: TRBV6-5
cdr3_aa: CASSDSGSYNEQFF
cdr3_nt: TGTGCCAGCAGTGACTCCGGGTCTTACAATGAGCAGTTCTTC

j_call: TRBJ1-6
clone_size: NA
d_call: NA
v_call: TRBV5-1
cdr3_aa: CASSLAGSSYNSPLHF
cdr3_nt: TGCGCCAGCAGCTTGGCCGGGAGCTCCTATAATTCACCCCTCCACTTT

j_call: TRBJ2-5
clone_size: NA
d_call: TRBD1
v_call: TRBV14
cdr3_aa: CASSQEAGGLETQYF
cdr3_nt: TGTGCCAGCAGCCAAGAGGCAGGGGGATTGGAGACCCAGTACTTC

j_call: TRBJ2-1
clone_size: NA
d_call: TRBD1
v_call: TRBV7-2
cdr3_aa: CASSPRGQGIYNEQFF
cdr3_nt: TGTGCCAGCAGTCCCCGAGGACAGGGGATCTACAATGAGCAGTTCTTC

j_call: TRBJ2-5
clone_size: NA
d_call: TRBD2
v_call: TRBV4-1
cdr3_aa: CASSQDARGGGQETQYF
cdr3_nt: TGCGCCAGCAGCCAAGACGCCCGGGGCGGGGGGCAAGAGACCCAGTACTTC

j_call: TRBJ2-5
clone_size: NA
d_call: NA
v_call: TRBV6-6
cdr3_aa: CASSQQETQYF
cdr3_nt: TGTGCCAGCAGTCAACAAGAGACCCAGTACTTC

j_call: TRBJ2-6
clone_size: NA
d_call: NA
v_call: TRBV5-1
cdr3_aa: CASRALLSGANVLTF
cdr3_nt: TGCGCCAGCAGGGCTCTCCTCTCTGGGGCCAACGTCCTGACTTTC

j_call: TRBJ2-7
clone_size: NA
d_call: TRBD1
v_call: TRBV6-5
cdr3_aa: CASSNSRDSYEQYF
cdr3_nt: TGTGCCAGCAGTAACTCTCGGGACAGTTACGAGCAGTACTTC

j_call: TRBJ2-3
clone_size: NA
d_call: NA
v_call: TRBV5-6
cdr3_aa: CASSFLEDTQYF
cdr3_nt: TGTGCCAGCAGCTTTCTAGAAGATACGCAGTATTTT

j_call: TRBJ1-4
clone_size: few
d_call: TRBD1
v_call: TRBV6-1
cdr3_aa: CAAKGQGNEKLFF
cdr3_nt: TGTGCCGCCAAGGGACAGGGTAATGAAAAACTGTTTTTT

j_call: TRBJ1-4
clone_size: NA
d_call: NA
v_call: TRBV27
cdr3_aa: CARIPGWKNEKLFF
cdr3_nt: TGTGCCAGGATTCCAGGGTGGAAGAATGAAAAACTGTTTTTT

j_call: TRBJ1-1
clone_size: NA
d_call: TRBD1
v_call: TRBV11-2
cdr3_aa: CASSSPQGGRAEAFF
cdr3_nt: TGTGCCAGCAGCTCCCCCCAGGGGGGTCGCGCTGAAGCTTTCTTT

j_call: TRBJ2-5
clone_size: NA
d_call: NA
v_call: TRBV5-4
cdr3_aa: CASSFEAEETQYF
cdr3_nt: TGTGCCAGCAGCTTTGAAGCGGAAGAGACCCAGTACTTC

j_call: TRBJ1-1
clone_size: NA
d_call: NA
v_call: TRBV6-5
cdr3_aa: CASRNRINTEAFF
cdr3_nt: TGTGCCAGCCGAAACAGGATAAACACTGAAGCTTTCTTT

j_call: TRBJ2-3
clone_size: NA
d_call: TRBD2
v_call: TRBV2
cdr3_aa: CASSPRERGDIDTQYF
cdr3_nt: TGTGCCAGCAGCCCGAGGGAGCGGGGGGATATAGATACGCAGTATTTT

j_call: TRBJ2-2
clone_size: once
d_call: NA
v_call: TRBV2
cdr3_aa: CASRMNREGTGELFF
cdr3_nt: TGTGCCAGCAGAATGAACAGGGAGGGGACCGGGGAGCTGTTTTTT

j_call: TRBJ1-3
clone_size: NA
d_call: NA
v_call: TRBV9
cdr3_aa: CASSDMNTIYF
cdr3_nt: TGTGCCAGCAGCGACATGAACACCATATATTTT

j_call: TRBJ1-2
clone_size: NA
d_call: NA
v_call: TRBV2
cdr3_aa: CASSDGRGGGYTF
cdr3_nt: TGTGCCAGCAGTGATGGCAGGGGTGGAGGCTACACCTTC

j_call: TRBJ2-7
clone_size: NA
d_call: TRBD1
v_call: TRBV19
cdr3_aa: CASAPWDRLGEQYF
cdr3_nt: TGTGCCAGTGCCCCTTGGGACAGGCTGGGCGAGCAGTACTTC

j_call: TRBJ2-7
clone_size: NA
d_call: NA
v_call: TRBV18
cdr3_aa: CASSPLKGAGEQYF
cdr3_nt: TGTGCCAGCTCACCATTGAAAGGGGCCGGGGAGCAGTACTTC

j_call: TRBJ1-3
clone_size: NA
d_call: NA
v_call: TRBV6-5
cdr3_aa: CASRTYFSGNTIYF
cdr3_nt: TGTGCCAGCAGAACGTACTTCTCTGGAAACACCATATATTTT

j_call: TRBJ2-6
clone_size: NA
d_call: TRBD1
v_call: TRBV2
cdr3_aa: CASSAPQGARSGANVLTF
cdr3_nt: TGTGCCAGCAGTGCTCCACAGGGGGCGCGAAGTGGGGCCAACGTCCTGACTTTC

j_call: TRBJ1-6
clone_size: few
d_call: NA
v_call: TRBV9
cdr3_aa: CASSTSGGYGSPLHF
cdr3_nt: TGTGCCAGCTCAACAAGTGGAGGTTATGGTTCACCCCTCCACTTT

j_call: TRBJ1-2
clone_size: NA
d_call: NA
v_call: TRBV5-1
cdr3_aa: CASSSSSRGYTF
cdr3_nt: TGCGCCAGCAGCTCATCTTCCAGGGGCTACACCTTC

j_call: TRBJ2-7
clone_size: NA
d_call: TRBD1
v_call: TRBV5-6
cdr3_aa: CASSPYRGVHEQYF
cdr3_nt: TGTGCCAGCAGCCCCTACAGGGGTGTACACGAGCAGTACTTC

j_call: TRBJ2-7
clone_size: NA
d_call: TRBD2
v_call: TRBV14
cdr3_aa: CASSPLAGEGEQYF
cdr3_nt: TGTGCCAGCAGCCCTCTAGCGGGGGAAGGAGAGCAGTACTTC

j_call: TRBJ1-2
clone_size: NA
d_call: NA
v_call: TRBV4-1
cdr3_aa: CASSQDTIAAGANGYTF
cdr3_nt: TGCGCCAGCAGCCAAGATACAATCGCCGCGGGGGCTAATGGCTACACCTTC

j_call: TRBJ1-4
clone_size: NA
d_call: NA
v_call: TRBV18
cdr3_aa: CASSHSGEDEKLFF
cdr3_nt: TGTGCCAGCTCACACTCCGGAGAAGACGAAAAACTGTTTTTT

j_call: TRBJ1-5
clone_size: NA
d_call: NA
v_call: TRBV9
cdr3_aa: CASSVLDNQPQHF
cdr3_nt: TGTGCCAGCAGCGTGTTAGACAATCAGCCCCAGCATTTT

j_call: TRBJ2-5
clone_size: NA
d_call: TRBD2
v_call: TRBV30
cdr3_aa: CAWSGSGGQEETQYF
cdr3_nt: TGTGCCTGGAGCGGGTCGGGGGGGCAGGAGGAGACCCAGTACTTC

j_call: TRBJ2-7
clone_size: NA
d_call: TRBD1
v_call: TRBV5-1
cdr3_aa: CASSLDRGSYEQYF
cdr3_nt: TGCGCCAGCAGCTTAGACAGGGGTTCCTACGAGCAGTACTTC

j_call: TRBJ1-5
clone_size: NA
d_call: NA
v_call: TRBV11-3
cdr3_aa: CASSSPYKERDQPQHF
cdr3_nt: TGTGCCAGCAGCTCCCCCTACAAGGAGAGGGATCAGCCCCAGCATTTT

j_call: TRBJ1-1
clone_size: once
d_call: NA
v_call: TRBV7-9
cdr3_aa: CASSPRLTGPVATEAFF
cdr3_nt: TGTGCCAGCAGCCCAAGACTTACAGGGCCCGTGGCCACTGAAGCTTTCTTT

j_call: TRBJ2-3
clone_size: NA
d_call: TRBD2
v_call: TRBV11-3
cdr3_aa: CASSERTSGGSDTQYF
cdr3_nt: TGTGCCAGCAGCGAACGGACTAGCGGGGGCTCAGATACGCAGTATTTT

j_call: TRBJ1-1
clone_size: once
d_call: NA
v_call: TRBV7-3
cdr3_aa: CASSQTGNTEAFF
cdr3_nt: TGTGCCAGCAGCCAGACAGGGAACACTGAAGCTTTCTTT

j_call: TRBJ2-5
clone_size: NA
d_call: TRBD2
v_call: TRBV7-8
cdr3_aa: CASSLMREQYF
cdr3_nt: TGTGCCAGCAGCTTAATGCGGGAGCAGTACTTC